Presented here are 7 T cell receptor beta chains from one specimen sequenced in a study of blood T cell repertoires in COVID-19. The data were produced by immunoSEQ multiplex PCR, yet TCRdb's version contains in-frame clones alone and is incomplete. The sample holds some 250,000 clones, roughly 86% seen once. Sample: PBMCs or T cells enriched from blood (not recorded which). These receptors were collected from a woman aged 40 to 50 with acute COVID-19.

The table lists this clone with a count of one. The rearrangement joins TRBV30 to TRBJ2-2; 10 bases map to TRBD1. J gave up 4 bases and V 1 base, and 3 bases lay outside the gene matches. The CDR3 totals 15 residues. Germline V CDR1 and CDR2: GTSNPN, SVGIG (reference sequence). DNA of the CDR3: TGTGCCTGGAGTGCAGGACAGGGGGGCACCGGGGAGCTGTTTTTT. Its protein product is CAWSAGQGGTGELFF.

This chain joins TRBV11-2 and TRBJ1-1; 9 bases are a match to TRBD1. The germline gives CDR1 SGHAT, CDR2 FQNNGV. V shed 5 bases and J 4 bases; nucleotides not matched to a gene: 11. The CDR3 is made up of 16 amino acids. The CDR3 DNA sequence: TGTGCCAGCAGCCCAGGCAAAACAGGGGGCCTCACTGAAGCTTTCTTT. Translated, it gives CASSPGKTGGLTEAFF.

This chain joins TRBV29-1 and TRBJ1-1; the D is unclear. The CDR3 consists of 14 residues. The V end lost 6 bases, the J end lost 0 bases, and 14 bases lay between the germline ends. Germline CDR1 is SQVTM and CDR2 is ANQGSEA. CDR3 region: CSVASEGMNTEAFF. CDR3 bases: TGCAGCGTCGCCTCGGAGGGAATGAACACTGAAGCTTTCTTT.

The chain has TRBV13 and TRBJ2-6, with D maybe TRBD1 (6 bases). Trimming cost V 4 bases and J 2 bases, with 12 bases left between them. The V gene's germline CDR1 is PRHDT and CDR2 FYEKMQ (reference sequence). The CDR3 spans 16 residues. The CDR3 DNA sequence: TGTGCCAGCAGCTCCCAGGGGTCGGCTGGGGCCAACGTCCTGACTTTC. It yields the protein CASSSQGSAGANVLTF.

The chain is built from TRBV6-1 and TRBJ1-6; TRBD1 matches 7 bases. Per germline, CDR1 MNHNS and CDR2 SASEGT. Trimming took 1 base from V and 6 from J; bases not matched to a gene: 6. The CDR3 runs 16 residues. The CDR3 coding sequence is TGTGCCAGCAGTGAAGACTACAGGGGAATTAATTCACCCCTCCACTTT. Protein: CASSEDYRGINSPLHF.

This chain links TRBV25-1 with TRBJ2-7, with 7 bases matching TRBD1. CDR1 and CDR2 (germline): MGHDK, SYGVNS. The CDR3 spans 15 residues. V lost 3 bases, J lost 0 bases, and 5 bases stayed unmatched. The CDR3 DNA reads as TGTGCCAGCAGTGATGACGACAGGGACTCCTACGAGCAGTACTTC. Translating it yields CASSDDDRDSYEQYF.

This clone was found once. The DNA for the CDR3 is TGTGCCAGCAGCCCCGGGATAGCGGGAGGGTTGGAAGAGACCCAGTACTTC. Amino acids: CASSPGIAGGLEETQYF. The rearrangement joins TRBV5-6 to TRBJ2-5, with 11 bases that match TRBD2. The CDR3 spans 17 residues. Germline-derived CDR1 and CDR2 are SGHDT and YYEEEE. V shed 4 bases and J 3 bases; nucleotides not matched to a gene: 11.